Below, 28 T cell receptor beta chains from the same sample are listed, as sequenced in a study of blood T cell repertoires in COVID-19. Profiling relied on immunoSEQ multiplex PCR, and the TCRdb table lists in-frame clones only, not all of them. Here the sample spans some 300,000 clones, 88% being singletons. The sequencing sample was made of PBMCs or T cells enriched from blood (not recorded which). Receptors originate from a young woman who had recovered from COVID-19.

The chain carries TRBV18 and TRBJ2-1, with D perhaps TRBD2 (6 bases). Trimming removed 3 bases at V and 2 bases at J, with 11 bases between. Germline CDR1 is KGHSH and CDR2 is LQKENI. This CDR3 has 15 amino acids. In nucleotides, the CDR3 is TGTGCCAGCTCACCCGTTAGCGGAACCTACAATGAGCAGTTCTTC. It is translated as CASSPVSGTYNEQFF. Filled out from reference TRBV18 and TRBJ2-1, the complete variable domain reads NAGVMQNPRHLVRRRGQEARLRCSPMKGHSHVYWYRQLPEEGLKFMVYLQKENIIDESGMPKERFSAEFPKEGPSILRIQQVVRGDSAAYFCASSPVSGTYNEQFFGPGTRLTVL.

This chain uses TRBV7-9 with TRBJ2-5, with D hard to call. CDR3 size: 15 residues. Germline CDR1 reads SEHNR; CDR2 reads FQNEAQ (reference sequence). The V and J ends lost 5 bases and 5 bases respectively, with 18 bases between them. CDR3 DNA sequence: TGTGCCAGCAGCACCGGTCTTTTCCTTTTTGAGACCCAGTACTTC. This encodes CASSTGLFLFETQYF.

This rearrangement joins TRBV2 to TRBJ2-3; TRBD2 aligns across 12 bases. Germline V gene sequence: CDR1 SNHLY, CDR2 FYNNEI. CDR3 length equals 18 residues. The trim removed 2 bases at V and 0 bases at J, leaving 6 bases unmatched. This chain's CDR3 is CASSEWGLAGLSTDTQYF. CDR3 nucleotides: TGTGCCAGCAGTGAATGGGGACTAGCGGGTCTCAGCACAGATACGCAGTATTTT.

The rearrangement joins TRBV27 to TRBJ1-2, with D tentatively TRBD1 (5 bases). V shed 5 bases and J shed 4 bases, with 14 bases lying between them. The CDR3 is 14 residues long. Germline V gene sequence: CDR1 MNHEY, CDR2 SMNVEV (reference sequence). The CDR3 protein is CASSKGDSVYGYTF. The DNA of the CDR3 is TGTGCCAGCAGTAAAGGGGATTCGGTCTATGGCTACACCTTC.

This CDR3 is CASSLVVQGASGANVLTF. The CDR3 DNA is TGCGCCAGCAGCTTGGTAGTACAGGGGGCGTCTGGGGCCAACGTCCTGACTTTC. V is TRBV5-1 and J is TRBJ2-6; the match to TRBD1 covers 9 bases. Germline V gives CDR1 SGHRS, CDR2 YFSETQ. The CDR3 has 18 residues. V lost 0 bases and J lost 1; bases outside the gene matches: 5.

The rearrangement links TRBV7-8 to TRBJ2-7; TRBD2 matches at 14 bases. CDR1 SGHVS and CDR2 FQNEAQ come from the germline V gene. The CDR3 runs 18 residues. V was pared by 4 bases and J by 0 bases, with 8 bases of the junction left unmatched. CDR3 in DNA: TGTGCCAGCAGCTCCGGACTAGCGGGAGGCCCCAACTCCTACGAGCAGTACTTC. Translated, it gives CASSSGLAGGPNSYEQYF. Full variable domain (remainder filled in from reference TRBV7-8 and TRBJ2-7): GAGVSQSPRYKVAKRGQDVALRCDPISGHVSLFWYQQALGQGPEFLTYFQNEAQLDKSGLPSDRFFAERPEGSVSTLKIQRTQQEDSAVYLCASSSGLAGGPNSYEQYFGPGTRLTVT.

Here the CDR3 reads CASGDRGTGELFF. CDR3 DNA sequence: TGTGCCAGCGGGGACAGGGGCACCGGGGAGCTGTTTTTT. The rearrangement uses TRBV6-5 and TRBJ2-2, with 10 nucleotides matching TRBD1. This CDR3 is 13 amino acids long. Germline-derived CDR1 and CDR2 are MNHEY and SVGAGI. Trimming cost V 8 bases and J 4 bases; bases outside gene matches: 1.

J is TRBJ1-1 and V is TRBV10-3; D might be TRBD1 (6 bases). V shed 0 bases and J shed 2 bases, with 13 bases lying between them. Per the germline V gene, CDR1 is ENHRY and CDR2 is SYGVKD. The CDR3 totals 16 residues. The CDR3 nucleotides read TGTGCCATCAGTGAGTCTAACGCAGGGGACAACACTGAAGCTTTCTTT. Protein sequence: CAISESNAGDNTEAFF.

V usage is TRBV10-3 and J usage is TRBJ2-5; a weak D match, TRBD1 (5 bases). Germline V CDR1 and CDR2: ENHRY, SYGVKD. This CDR3 has 14 amino acids. V was shortened by 3 bases and J by 3 bases, with 11 bases between the two germline ends. CDR3 in DNA: TGTGCCATCAGTGACCAGGGCAGGGAAGAGACCCAGTACTTC. This translates into CAISDQGREETQYF.

The rearrangement uses TRBV5-1 and TRBJ2-3; 11 bases match TRBD1. From germline, CDR1 is SGHRS and CDR2 YFSETQ. The trim removed 0 bases at V and 6 bases at J, leaving 6 bases unmatched. The CDR3 runs to 16 residues. The CDR3 DNA reads TGCGCCAGCAGCTTGGCCCCGGGACAGGGGGGGGATACGCAGTATTTT. Translation: CASSLAPGQGGDTQYF.

V gene TRBV3-1 (or the pseudogene TRBV3-2) combines with J gene TRBJ2-7, with 8 bases lining up with TRBD1. The CDR3 runs 13 residues. The germline CDR1 and CDR2 sequences are LGHDT and YNNKEL (reference sequence). Trimming removed 1 base from V and 4 bases from J; junction bases left unmatched: 0. CDR3 loop: CASSQGTGYEQYF. Written as DNA, the CDR3 is TGTGCCAGCAGCCAAGGGACAGGGTACGAGCAGTACTTC.

This clone occurred once. The gene calls are TRBV27 and TRBJ2-1; tentatively, D is TRBD1 (6 bases). CDR1 and CDR2 from the germline V gene are MNHEY and SMNVEV (reference sequence). V was trimmed by 5 bases and J by 5 bases, leaving 22 bases between them. The CDR3 is 17 residues long. This CDR3 reads CASSANAPRDIDNEQFF. The CDR3 coding sequence is TGTGCCAGCAGTGCAAACGCCCCCCGGGACATAGACAATGAGCAGTTCTTC.

The chain is built from TRBV10-1 and TRBJ2-7; TRBD1 might be the D (6 bases). The germline CDR1 and CDR2 sequences are WNHNN and SYGVQD (reference sequence). This CDR3 contains 13 residues. Trimming left V 5 bases short and J 1 base short, with 9 bases between. The chain's CDR3 is CASSPDRSYEQYF. CDR3 in DNA: TGCGCCAGCAGTCCAGACAGGTCCTACGAGCAGTACTTC.

This clone was seen just once. The V and J genes are TRBV5-1 and TRBJ1-1; D not certain. V lost 3 bases, J lost 1 base, and 10 bases lay in between. This CDR3 contains 14 residues. CDR1 is SGHRS, CDR2 YFSETQ, per germline. The CDR3 nucleotides read TGCGCCAGCAGCTGGGTGTCAGGGAACACTGAAGCTTTCTTT. It encodes CASSWVSGNTEAFF.

The chain links TRBV19 to TRBJ1-1; D perhaps matches TRBD1 (5 bases). Germline V lookup: CDR1 LNHDA, CDR2 SQIVND (reference sequence). V was clipped by 5 bases and J by 3 bases, with 13 bases between them. This CDR3 has 14 residues. The CDR3 DNA reads TGTGCCAGTAGTCAACGGGGGAGGGACACTGAAGCTTTCTTT. It is translated as CASSQRGRDTEAFF.

The V and J genes are TRBV29-1 and TRBJ2-4; D is uncertain. V lost 1 base to trimming and J lost 0 bases, with 10 bases between them. The CDR3 loop spans 15 amino acids. Germline CDR1 SQVTM, CDR2 ANQGSEA. CDR3 sequence (DNA): TGCAGCGTTGAAGTCCAGACACTAGCCAAAAACATTCAGTACTTC. Protein: CSVEVQTLAKNIQYF.

The chain recombines TRBV10-2 with TRBJ1-2; weak D call: TRBD1 (5 bases). V lost 9 bases and J 4 bases, leaving 15 bases between the germline ends. In germline, CDR1 is WSHSY, CDR2 SAAADI. This CDR3 is built from 13 residues. The CDR3 region is CARKGPAGYGYTF. CDR3 in DNA: TGCGCCAGAAAGGGGCCAGCAGGCTATGGCTACACCTTC.

This clone appeared a few times. This sequence joins TRBV6-5 and TRBJ1-2; D unresolved. CDR3 length: 11 amino acids. V was trimmed by 4 bases and J by 4 bases, leaving 4 bases between them. The germline gives CDR1 MNHEY, CDR2 SVGAGI. CDR3 in amino acids: CASSSLYGYTF. The DNA of the CDR3 is TGTGCCAGCAGTTCCCTCTATGGCTACACCTTC.

This chain uses TRBV11-2 with TRBJ2-3, with no clear D. The CDR3 has 15 amino acids. Trimming cost V 5 bases and J 2 bases, with 14 bases left between them. The V gene's germline CDR1 is SGHAT and CDR2 FQNNGV. The CDR3 region is CASSRPPAVTDTQYF. In nucleotides, the CDR3 is TGTGCCAGCAGCCGGCCCCCGGCGGTCACAGATACGCAGTATTTT. Drawing the rest from reference TRBV11-2 and TRBJ2-3, the complete variable domain is EAGVAQSPRYKIIEKRQSVAFWCNPISGHATLYWYQQILGQGPKLLIQFQNNGVVDDSQLPKDRFSAERLKGVDSTLKIQPAKLEDSAVYLCASSRPPAVTDTQYFGPGTRLTVL.

The chain uses TRBV19 and TRBJ1-6; D not resolved. Germline lookup yields CDR1 LNHDA and CDR2 SQIVND (reference sequence). V lost 3 bases and J lost 4, with 13 bases in between. The CDR3 totals 16 residues. CDR3 protein: CASSIGFMQYNSPLHF. As DNA, the CDR3 is TGTGCCAGTAGTATCGGGTTTATGCAGTATAATTCACCCCTCCACTTT.

The chain recombines TRBV9 with TRBJ1-6, with D possibly being TRBD1 (6 bases). Germline values: CDR1 SGDLS, CDR2 YYNGEE. V was pared by 3 bases and J by 1 base, with 17 bases between. The CDR3 runs to 18 residues. In nucleotides, the CDR3 is TGTGCCAGCAGCGCGACTACAGGGAGGGGGTCCTATAATTCACCCCTCCACTTT. Translation: CASSATTGRGSYNSPLHF.

The genes are TRBV7-8 and TRBJ2-5; TRBD2 aligns across 10 bases. Per the germline V gene, CDR1 is SGHVS and CDR2 is FQNEAQ. The CDR3 has 15 residues. The V and J ends lost 6 bases and 4 bases, in that order; junction bases with no gene match: 8. This chain's CDR3 is CASSPLAGGIETQYF. DNA for the CDR3: TGTGCCAGCAGTCCCTTAGCGGGGGGCATAGAGACCCAGTACTTC. Drawing the rest from reference TRBV7-8 and TRBJ2-5, the complete variable domain is GAGVSQSPRYKVAKRGQDVALRCDPISGHVSLFWYQQALGQGPEFLTYFQNEAQLDKSGLPSDRFFAERPEGSVSTLKIQRTQQEDSAVYLCASSPLAGGIETQYFGPGTRLLVL.

This clone has more than one count but fewer than ten. This chain links TRBV3-1 (or the pseudogene TRBV3-2) with TRBJ1-5; 8 nucleotides match TRBD1. Trimming took 3 bases from V and 9 from J; bases not matched to a gene: 10. The CDR3 spans 15 residues. Germline V CDR1 and CDR2: LGHDT, YNNKEL (reference sequence). Here the CDR3 reads CASSQEGQATSPQHF. The CDR3 DNA sequence: TGTGCCAGCAGCCAGGAGGGACAGGCGACGTCGCCCCAGCATTTT.

This chain joins TRBV19 and TRBJ1-5, with 9 bases that match TRBD1. From germline, CDR1 is LNHDA and CDR2 SQIVND (reference sequence). The CDR3 consists of 17 residues. V was clipped by 3 bases and J by 7 bases; unmatched bases: 13. The CDR3 nucleotides are TGTGCCAGTAGTATGGGGTCGGGACAGGGTATTGAACAGCCCCAGCATTTT. Translation: CASSMGSGQGIEQPQHF.

This clone was picked up one time. The chain combines TRBV6-1 with TRBJ2-7, with a weak D call TRBD2 (5 bases). The V gene lost 2 bases and the J gene lost 3 bases, with 14 bases spanning the gap. The CDR3 has 15 amino acids. Germline-derived CDR1 and CDR2 are MNHNS and SASEGT. For the CDR3, the DNA is TGTGCCAGCAGTGAACTTGGGAGAGGTTACTACGAGCAGTACTTC. It yields the protein CASSELGRGYYEQYF.

This rearrangement joins TRBV5-6 to TRBJ1-1, with 8 bases aligning to TRBD1. CDR1 and CDR2 from the germline V gene are SGHDT and YYEEEE. The CDR3 covers 12 residues. The V and J ends lost 1 base and 8 bases, in that order; junction bases with no gene match: 1. Written as DNA, the CDR3 is TGTGCCAGCAGCTTGTCAGGGGGCGAAGCTTTCTTT. As protein: CASSLSGGEAFF.

The table lists this clone with a few counts. The chain has TRBV3-1 (or the pseudogene TRBV3-2) and TRBJ1-1; TRBD1 is a possible D gene (6 bases). The CDR3 loop spans 15 amino acids. Germline V CDR1 and CDR2: LGHDT, YNNKEL (reference sequence). V was clipped by 4 bases and J by 5 bases, with 17 bases between them. The CDR3: CASSPLGGGTTEAFF. The DNA for the CDR3 is TGTGCCAGCAGCCCTCTAGGGGGGGGAACAACTGAAGCTTTCTTT.

This clone turned up a few times. V usage is TRBV5-1 and J usage is TRBJ1-6, with 7 bases matching TRBD1. Germline lookup yields CDR1 SGHRS and CDR2 YFSETQ. The V and J ends lost 5 bases and 10 bases, in that order; junction bases with no gene match: 9. This CDR3 has 14 residues. Here the CDR3 reads CASRPGGWISPLHF. The CDR3 DNA reads TGCGCCAGCAGACCAGGGGGATGGATATCACCCCTCCACTTT. Filled out from reference TRBV5-1 and TRBJ1-6, the complete variable domain reads KAGVTQTPRYLIKTRGQQVTLSCSPISGHRSVSWYQQTPGQGLQFLFEYFSETQRNKGNFPGRFSGRQFSNSRSEMNVSTLELGDSALYLCASRPGGWISPLHFGNGTRLTVT.